The present T cell receptor (beta chain) was sequenced within a study of T cells after yellow fever vaccination. Overall study results and limits: Reappearance after the booster was seen for most primary-vaccination clones, at roughly 96% CD4 and 80% to 90% CD8. Clonotypes found in both CD4 and CD8 compartments made up a small share.

This clonotype has only a few counts. Its antigen is not identified. The CDR3 length is 16 residues. The trim removed 0 bases at V and 5 bases at J, leaving 6 bases unmatched. Germline loops: CDR1 MNHNS, CDR2 SASEGT. In making TCR cDNA, 5'RACE template switching added a universal primer site and UMIs to it. Using its own MiXCR run on the 5' RACE reads, TCRdb lists one record per CDR3 protein. In the table there are hundreds of thousands of distinct CDR3 sequences, roughly 7.5% of which are singletons. This sequence joins TRBV6-1 and TRBJ2-5, with 10 bases matching TRBD2. The receptor was isolated from a man aged 18-30 years who received the YFV17D yellow fever vaccine. Specimen: PBMCs, collected about 41 days after the first yellow fever vaccination. CDR3 DNA sequence: TGTGCCAGCAGTGAAGCCCAGCGGGGGGGCCACGAGACCCAGTACTTC. It translates to CASSEAQRGGHETQYF.